These T cell receptor beta chains were read from a single sample in a study of Graves' ophthalmopathy and Graves' hyperthyroidism. One entry per CDR3 protein results from TCRdb running MiXCR on the multiplex PCR reads. The sample lists about 480,000 distinct CDR3 sequences, roughly 14% occurring once. Material for sequencing was blood. Every receptor here comes from a woman aged 25 to 39 with Graves' ophthalmopathy. Both conserved end residues are part of each CDR3. A D gene is named only where the DNA matches it firmly. Clone sizes are given selectively: once, few, many, or a class where the clone is expanded.

CDR3aa,CDR3nt,abundance,j_gene,d_gene,v_gene
CASSFSQGVYGYTF,TGTGCCAGCAGTTTCTCACAGGGGGTCTATGGCTACACCTTC,many,TRBJ1-2,TRBD1,TRBV12-3/TRBV12-4
CASSTRDGRGNTIYF,TGTGCCAGCAGTACGCGGGACGGACGTGGAAACACCATATATTTT,.,TRBJ1-3,.,TRBV28
CATSDSQAQPQHF,TGTGCCACCAGTGACTCCCAGGCCCAGCCCCAGCATTTT,many,TRBJ1-5,.,TRBV24-1
CATETGGSYEQYF,TGTGCCACAGAGACAGGGGGCTCCTACGAGCAGTACTTC,many,TRBJ2-7,TRBD1,TRBV6-1
CASGPDAGKFTEAFF,TGTGCTAGTGGACCAGATGCAGGGAAATTCACTGAAGCTTTCTTT,many,TRBJ1-1,.,TRBV12-5
CASSQEGPNLGPQHF,TGTGCCAGCTCACAGGAGGGACCGAACCTTGGGCCCCAGCATTTT,many,TRBJ1-5,.,TRBV18
CASSFDLDRGQTEAFF,TGTGCCAGCAGTTTTGATTTAGACAGGGGCCAAACTGAAGCTTTCTTT,.,TRBJ1-1,TRBD1,TRBV28
CASSWGSDARNTIYF,TGCGCCAGCAGCTGGGGTTCCGATGCTCGAAACACCATATATTTT,many,TRBJ1-3,.,TRBV4-1
CASSLERTSYEQYF,TGTGCCAGCAGCTTAGAGCGCACCTCCTACGAGCAGTACTTC,many,TRBJ2-7,.,TRBV11-2
CASSPRGTGNCTF,TGTGCCAGCAGCCCAAGGGGGACAGGGAACTGCACCTTC,.,TRBJ1-2,TRBD1,TRBV12-3/TRBV12-4
CASSQDGLQGRDYGYTF,TGTGCCAGCAGCCAAGACGGTTTACAGGGGAGGGACTATGGCTACACCTTC,many,TRBJ1-2,TRBD1,TRBV4-2
CASSPVEGYQETQYF,TGTGCCAGCAGCCCCGTGGAGGGGTACCAAGAGACCCAGTACTTC,few,TRBJ2-5,.,TRBV7-9
CASSHPGGLVSGANVLTF,TGTGCCAGCAGCCACCCCGGGGGGCTCGTCTCTGGGGCCAACGTCCTGACTTTC,many,TRBJ2-6,.,TRBV7-9
CASSRSGNNQPQHF,TGTGCCAGCAGTCGGTCAGGGAACAATCAGCCCCAGCATTTT,many,TRBJ1-5,.,TRBV28
CASSIARGRSQPQHF,TGTGCCAGTAGTATAGCGAGGGGTAGAAGTCAGCCCCAGCATTTT,many,TRBJ1-5,.,TRBV19
CASRITSGGAGANVLTF,TGTGCCAGCAGGATAACCTCAGGGGGCGCTGGGGCCAACGTCCTGACTTTC,many,TRBJ2-6,TRBD1,TRBV6-1